A single sample is the source of the 27 T cell receptor beta chains below, sequenced in a study of blood T cell repertoires in COVID-19. Produced via immunoSEQ multiplex PCR; TCRdb's table is partial and in-frame only. The table records around 150,000 clones, 92% of them present only once. Sequencing used peripheral blood. These receptors were collected from a man between 25 and 39 years old with COVID-19, enrolled during active disease.

The V and J genes are TRBV4-2 and TRBJ2-7; D remains ambiguous. This CDR3 has 13 amino acids. The V and J ends lost 0 bases and 6 bases respectively, with 9 bases between them. Per germline, CDR1 LGHNA and CDR2 YNFKEQ. CDR3 coding DNA: TGTGCCAGCAGCCAAGATGAGAGGAGCGAGCAGTACTTC. It encodes CASSQDERSEQYF.

The chain employs TRBV6-2 or TRBV6-3 and TRBJ1-6; the match to TRBD1 covers 11 bases. Germline V gene sequence: CDR1 MNHEY, CDR2 SVGEGT. V lost 6 bases, J lost 5 bases, and 12 bases stayed unmatched. This CDR3 spans 18 amino acids. This CDR3 reads CASSPTPGQGENNSPLHF. The CDR3 DNA reads TGTGCCAGCAGCCCTACTCCGGGACAGGGGGAGAATAATTCACCCCTCCACTTT.

V gene TRBV21-1 combines with J gene TRBJ2-5; the table names TRBD2, a call not compared with the DNA. TRBV21-1 is a documented pseudogene. The CDR3 is 16 amino acids. CDR3 loop: CASSKVRVPTAETQYF. Here the CDR3 DNA reads TGTGCCAGCAGCAAAGTCCGGGTTCCCACGGCAGAGACCCAGTACTTC.

The rearrangement links TRBV6-2 or TRBV6-3 to TRBJ2-3; perhaps TRBD1 as D (6 bases). The CDR3 is made up of 14 amino acids. V was cut by 1 base and J by 3 bases, with 8 bases left in between. Germline CDR1 is MNHEY and CDR2 is SVGEGT. For the CDR3, the DNA is TGTGCCAGCAGTTACTGGCAGGGGACAGATACGCAGTATTTT. It specifies CASSYWQGTDTQYF.

The chain is built from TRBV29-1 and TRBJ1-1, with 9 bases fitting TRBD1. The CDR3 sequence is 11 residues long. Germline V gene lookup returns CDR1 SQVTM and CDR2 ANQGSEA. V lost 2 bases, J lost 10 bases, and 2 bases stayed unmatched. This chain's CDR3 is CSVENRGRAFF. CDR3 DNA sequence: TGCAGCGTTGAAAACAGGGGGCGAGCTTTCTTT.

J is TRBJ2-5 and V is TRBV12-1; the D call TRBD1 from the table was never checked on the DNA. TRBV12-1 is reported as a pseudogene. The CDR3 loop spans 14 amino acids. As DNA, the CDR3 is TGTGCCAGCAGCTTTGCCCAGGGCAAAGAGACCCAGTACTTC. This translates into CASSFAQGKETQYF.

This clone occurred once. The chain has TRBV27 and TRBJ2-7, with 10 bases aligning to TRBD1. Germline V gives CDR1 MNHEY, CDR2 SMNVEV (reference sequence). The CDR3 extends over 14 amino acids. The J segment lost 4 bases and the V segment lost 5 bases, leaving 5 bases of the junction unmatched. CDR3 nucleotides: TGTGCCAGCAGTCTTCCGGGACAGGGGTACGAGCAGTACTTC. Translation: CASSLPGQGYEQYF.

This clone was recorded only once. The chain has TRBV19 and TRBJ1-5, with D possibly TRBD1 on 5 matching bases. This CDR3 has 16 amino acids. V lost 4 bases and J lost 4, with 17 bases in between. Germline lookup yields CDR1 LNHDA and CDR2 SQIVND (reference sequence). CDR3 in amino acids: CASSTPSAGWNQPQHF. In nucleotides, the CDR3 is TGTGCCAGTAGTACCCCTTCGGCAGGGTGGAATCAGCCCCAGCATTTT.

This chain connects TRBV2 to TRBJ1-5, with 7 bases lining up with TRBD1. Germline lookup yields CDR1 SNHLY and CDR2 FYNNEI. The CDR3 runs 15 residues. The J segment lost 1 base and the V segment lost 6 bases, leaving 6 bases of the junction unmatched. DNA for the CDR3: TGTGCCAGCAGGTGGACAGGTTCAAGCAATCAGCCCCAGCATTTT. Protein: CASRWTGSSNQPQHF.

The gene calls are TRBV6-6 and TRBJ2-3, with TRBD2 matching over 9 bases. Germline V gene lookup returns CDR1 MNHNY and CDR2 SVGAGI (reference sequence). CDR3 length equals 15 residues. The V and J ends lost 6 bases and 3 bases, in that order; junction bases with no gene match: 7. The CDR3 nucleotides read TGTGCCAGCAGGAATAGCGGGGGTGAGACAGATACGCAGTATTTT. Amino acids: CASRNSGGETDTQYF.

This rearrangement joins TRBV5-1 to TRBJ2-3; 11 nucleotides match TRBD2. V lost 0 bases to trimming and J lost 6 bases; unmatched junction nucleotides: 9. This CDR3 is built from 17 residues. Looked up from germline, CDR1 is SGHRS and CDR2 is YFSETQ. CDR3 bases: TGCGCCAGCAGCTTGGTCCCCGGGCTAGCGGGGGGTGATACGCAGTATTTT. It translates to CASSLVPGLAGGDTQYF.

The chain joins TRBV4-1 to TRBJ2-7; 9 bases align to TRBD1. The V and J ends lost 3 bases and 4 bases, in that order; junction bases with no gene match: 1. CDR3 length: 13 amino acids. The germline CDR1 and CDR2 sequences are MGHRA and YSYEKL. The DNA for the CDR3 is TGCGCCAGCAGCCACGGGACAGGGTACGAGCAGTACTTC. As protein: CASSHGTGYEQYF.

The J gene is TRBJ2-1, the V gene TRBV12-3 or TRBV12-4; TRBD2 aligns across 7 bases. This CDR3 has 13 amino acids. The ends lost 6 bases at V and 6 bases at J; junction bases unmatched: 5. CDR3 bases: TGTGCCAGCAGGCCCGGGAGGCTCAATGAGCAGTTCTTC. Residues: CASRPGRLNEQFF.

The J gene is TRBJ2-7, the V gene TRBV29-1; 10 nucleotides line up with TRBD1. V was clipped by 6 bases and J by 5 bases; unmatched bases: 4. The CDR3 sequence is 12 residues long. Germline CDR1 and CDR2: SQVTM and ANQGSEA. CDR3 sequence: CSVRTGGDEQYF. As DNA, the CDR3 is TGCAGCGTCCGGACAGGGGGGGACGAGCAGTACTTC.

This clone was seen a few times. The chain is built from TRBV12-3 or TRBV12-4 and TRBJ1-2; D is ambiguous. V was pared by 1 base and J by 6 bases, with 9 bases between. The CDR3 totals 13 residues. In DNA form, the CDR3 reads TGTGCCAGCAGTTTAGAGTACAGAGATGGCTACACCTTC. It yields the protein CASSLEYRDGYTF.

J is TRBJ2-2 and V is TRBV2, with 7 bases identical to TRBD1. Germline CDR1 is SNHLY and CDR2 is FYNNEI. V shed 4 bases, J shed 3 bases, and the junction held 5 bases outside the gene matches. The CDR3 is 15 amino acids. This chain's CDR3 is CASSGWTGYTGELFF. In nucleotides, the CDR3 is TGTGCCAGCAGTGGATGGACAGGCTACACCGGGGAGCTGTTTTTT.

The V call is TRBV27, the J call TRBJ2-1; a weak D match, TRBD2 (6 bases). This CDR3 contains 14 residues. CDR1 MNHEY and CDR2 SMNVEV come from the germline V gene (reference sequence). The V end was cut by 5 bases, the J end by 4 bases, with 12 bases between. CDR3 region: CASSPTGLYNEQFF. CDR3 DNA: TGTGCCAGCAGTCCGACTGGACTATACAATGAGCAGTTCTTC.

The V gene is TRBV15, the J gene TRBJ2-1; maybe TRBD2 (5 bases). Deletions cut 0 bases from V and 3 bases from J, with 9 bases between. CDR1 is LNHNV and CDR2 is YYDKDF in the germline V gene (reference sequence). This CDR3 is built from 15 residues. The CDR3 DNA follows: TGTGCCACCAGCAGAGATCCAACTAGCTACAATGAGCAGTTCTTC. This translates into CATSRDPTSYNEQFF.

V usage is TRBV29-1 and J usage is TRBJ1-4; D is unresolved. Germline V gene lookup returns CDR1 SQVTM and CDR2 ANQGSEA. The ends were cut back, 3 bases at V and 7 bases at J, with 18 bases in the middle. This CDR3 has 15 amino acids. CDR3 loop: CSVEEGGSRGEKLFF. The CDR3 DNA is TGCAGCGTTGAGGAAGGAGGGTCACGAGGTGAAAAACTGTTTTTT.

The chain has TRBV5-1 and TRBJ2-7; D unclear. Germline V lookup: CDR1 SGHRS, CDR2 YFSETQ. The germline V and J ends were trimmed by 0 bases and 7 bases, with 14 bases remaining between them. The CDR3 has 14 residues. DNA for the CDR3: TGCGCCAGCAGCTTGGCCGGAGTTATGAATGAGCAGTACTTC. Translated: CASSLAGVMNEQYF.

This chain uses TRBV7-9 with TRBJ1-2; unclear D gene. Germline V gene data show CDR1 as SEHNR and CDR2 as FQNEAQ (reference sequence). CDR3 length: 18 residues. Trimming stripped 2 bases from V and 3 bases from J, with 22 bases between. In DNA, the CDR3 is TGTGCCAGCAGCTTATCGGGGTCTCCGGCCTCCTTATACTATGGCTACACCTTC. As protein: CASSLSGSPASLYYGYTF.

The rearrangement joins TRBV18 to TRBJ2-7; 8 positions match TRBD1. V lost 6 bases and J lost 0; bases outside the gene matches: 7. In germline, CDR1 is KGHSH, CDR2 LQKENI. The CDR3 length is 15 residues. The CDR3 reads CASSLGQGGSYEQYF. In DNA form, the CDR3 reads TGTGCCAGCTCCCTAGGACAGGGTGGCTCCTACGAGCAGTACTTC.

The chain is built from TRBV4-3 and TRBJ2-7; 10 bases are a match to TRBD1. Trimming cost V 3 bases and J 4 bases; bases outside gene matches: 6. The CDR3 extends over 15 amino acids. Germline CDR1 and CDR2: LGHNA and YSLEER. The CDR3, as DNA: TGCGCCAGCAGCCAGGGACAGGGGAGGCCTTACGAGCAGTACTTC. Protein sequence: CASSQGQGRPYEQYF.

This chain connects TRBV4-3 to TRBJ2-1, with D perhaps TRBD1 (5 bases). CDR1 and CDR2 from the germline V gene are LGHNA and YSLEER. The CDR3 totals 17 residues. Trimming stripped 0 bases from V and 1 base from J, with 13 bases between. CDR3 bases: TGCGCCAGCAGCCAAGATCCCCCAGGGCTATCCTACAATGAGCAGTTCTTC. Protein sequence: CASSQDPPGLSYNEQFF.

The rearrangement links TRBV7-9 to TRBJ2-4, with TRBD2 identical over 13 bases. V shed 4 bases and J 3 bases; nucleotides not matched to a gene: 3. The CDR3 totals 16 residues. The germline CDR1 and CDR2 sequences are SEHNR and FQNEAQ (reference sequence). CDR3 sequence (DNA): TGTGCCAGCAGCTCAACTAGCGGGGGGGTCAAAAACATTCAGTACTTC. Amino acids: CASSSTSGGVKNIQYF.

The rearrangement links TRBV27 to TRBJ2-5, with D unclear. The V gene lost 2 bases and the J gene lost 1 base, with 8 bases spanning the gap. Germline values: CDR1 MNHEY, CDR2 SMNVEV (reference sequence). The CDR3 runs 14 residues. CDR3 sequence: CASSLGSVQETQYF. The CDR3 DNA sequence: TGTGCCAGCAGTTTAGGCAGCGTCCAAGAGACCCAGTACTTC.

The CDR3 is CASSYPYGGGADQPQHF. The DNA for the CDR3 is TGTGCCAGCAGTTACCCCTATGGTGGGGGCGCAGATCAGCCCCAGCATTTT. The chain employs TRBV6-2 or TRBV6-3 and TRBJ1-5, with D possibly matching TRBD1 (6 bases). Trimming removed 2 bases from V and 5 bases from J, with 19 bases in between. This CDR3 comprises 17 residues. The germline V gene has CDR1 MNHEY and CDR2 SVGEGT.